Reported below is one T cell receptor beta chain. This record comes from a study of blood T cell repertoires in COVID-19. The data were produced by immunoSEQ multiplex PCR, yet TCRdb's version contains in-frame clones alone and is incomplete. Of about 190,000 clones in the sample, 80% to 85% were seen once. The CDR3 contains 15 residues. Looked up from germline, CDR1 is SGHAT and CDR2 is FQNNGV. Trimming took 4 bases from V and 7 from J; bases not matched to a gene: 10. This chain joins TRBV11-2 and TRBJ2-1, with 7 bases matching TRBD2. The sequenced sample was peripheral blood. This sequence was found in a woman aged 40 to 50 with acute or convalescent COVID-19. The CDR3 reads CASSSGLGRWNEQFF. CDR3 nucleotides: TGTGCCAGCAGCTCCGGACTAGGGAGGTGGAATGAGCAGTTCTTC.